This is a list of T cell receptor beta chains from one sample in a study of cytomegalovirus exposure and HLA in healthy donors. The protocol was immunoSEQ multiplex PCR, while the TCRdb copy is restricted to in-frame clones and leaves out a portion. The data contain 50,000 or so clones, about 77% of them seen just once; the ten biggest clones take up approximately 2.4%. The sequencing sample was made of PBMCs. These receptors all stem from a female donor in good health and CMV-seronegative. Both conserved end residues are part of each CDR3. The D gene is left open where the match is weak. The listing skips clone size in some rows; elsewhere it reads once, few, many or a size class.

abundance	d_gene	j_gene	v_gene	CDR3nt	CDR3aa
-	TRBD1	TRBJ1-1	TRBV27	TGTGCCAGTGGGACAGGGGGATGGAACACTGAAGCTTTCTTT	CASGTGGWNTEAFF
-	-	TRBJ2-2	TRBV7-2	TGTGCCAGCAGCTTAGAGAGCGTTCGGAGGACCGGGGAGCTGTTTTTT	CASSLESVRRTGELFF
-	-	TRBJ1-4	TRBV27	TGTGCCAGCAGTTTACGGGGGTCGGGGGTTGTTAATGAAAAACTGTTTTTT	CASSLRGSGVVNEKLFF
-	TRBD1	TRBJ1-1	TRBV6-6	TGTGCCAGCAGCTCTAACAGGGGGAGAGGCACTGAAGCTTTCTTT	CASSSNRGRGTEAFF
-	TRBD2	TRBJ2-7	TRBV5-4	TGTGCCAGCAGCTTGAGACTAGCGGGAGACGAGCAGTACTTC	CASSLRLAGDEQYF
-	-	TRBJ2-4	TRBV7-2	TGTGCCAGCAGCTCAGGCGTCACTCAGTACTTC	CASSSGVTQYF
few	-	TRBJ1-4	TRBV19	TGTGCCAGTAGGAAAGGACTTGTTCAATTTGGTCGTGAAAAACTGTTTTTT	CASRKGLVQFGREKLFF
-	-	TRBJ2-5	TRBV7-3	TGTGCCAGCAGCCAAGAGGGAGGCAGGGAGACCCAGTACTTC	CASSQEGGRETQYF
-	-	TRBJ2-7	TRBV28	TGTGCCGGAATCCTGACGGGGGAGACCCCCTACGAGCAGTACTTC	CAGILTGETPYEQYF
-	TRBD1	TRBJ1-2	TRBV19	TGTGCCAGTAGTATGTCCCGGGACAGGGGGATGGTTGGCTACACCTTC	CASSMSRDRGMVGYTF
few	-	TRBJ2-7	TRBV7-6	TGTGCCAGCAGATACGATGGGCACGAGCAGTACTTC	CASRYDGHEQYF
few	-	TRBJ1-1	TRBV5-1	TGCGCCAGCAGCTCCCGGGGGGGGTGGACTGAAGCTTTCTTT	CASSSRGGWTEAFF
once	TRBD2	TRBJ2-3	TRBV7-9	TGTGCCAGCAGCGCCCTGGGGCTAGCGGGAGCTCGAGATACGCAGTATTTT	CASSALGLAGARDTQYF
-	-	TRBJ1-5	TRBV27	TGTGCCAGCAGTCGCCAGGGCCGAAATCAGCCCCAGCATTTT	CASSRQGRNQPQHF
-	-	TRBJ2-5	TRBV11-1	TGTGCCAGCAGCTTCGACAGCTCGACCCAGTACTTC	CASSFDSSTQYF
-	-	TRBJ2-1	TRBV21-1	TGTGCCAGCAGCAAAGAGGCGTCCACACCGGGACTAGGCGCCTACAATGAGCAGTTCTTC	CASSKEASTPGLGAYNEQFF
-	-	TRBJ2-7	TRBV12-5	TGTGCTAGTGGTTTTTCAGCCACTACGACGAGTGAGCAGTACTTC	CASGFSATTTSEQYF
-	TRBD2	TRBJ2-2	TRBV7-3	TGTGCCACCGCGGGGGGGCCGGGCACCGGGGAGCTGTTTTTT	CATAGGPGTGELFF
-	-	TRBJ2-3	TRBV7-2	TGTGCCAGCAGCTTAGGGCTAGCGAGCACAGATACGCAGTATTTT	CASSLGLASTDTQYF
once	TRBD1	TRBJ1-5	TRBV18	TGTGCCAGCGCACAGGGGAATAGCAATCAGCCCCAGCATTTT	CASAQGNSNQPQHF
-	TRBD2	TRBJ2-1	TRBV5-6	TGTGCCAGTAACCTAGCGGGAGGACGGGATGAGCAGTTCTTC	CASNLAGGRDEQFF
few	TRBD2	TRBJ2-7	TRBV19	TGTGCCAGTACGGTCGCAAGCGGGGCGTCCTACGAGCAGTACTTC	CASTVASGASYEQYF
-	-	TRBJ2-5	TRBV27	TGTGCCAGCAGTTTGGCGACAATCCGCGGACAGACAACCAAAGAGACCCAGTACTTC	CASSLATIRGQTTKETQYF
few	-	TRBJ1-5	TRBV30	TGTGCCTGGAGCCCTCGGGGGGAGGGGGACAATCAGCCCCAGCATTTT	CAWSPRGEGDNQPQHF
-	TRBD1	TRBJ1-4	TRBV6-1	TGTGCCAGCAGACTGACAGGGCCGGATGAAAAACTGTTTTTT	CASRLTGPDEKLFF
once	TRBD1	TRBJ1-1	TRBV7-9	TGTGCCAGCAGCCCACAGGGGGCGGTGAACACTGAAGCTTTCTTT	CASSPQGAVNTEAFF
few	TRBD2	TRBJ2-5	TRBV28	TGTGCCAGCAGTTTCGTTAGCGGGGCGAGGGAGACCCAGTACTTC	CASSFVSGARETQYF
-	TRBD2	TRBJ2-1	TRBV2	TGTGCCAGCAGTTGGGGCGGGAGCTCCTACAATGAGCAGTTCTTC	CASSWGGSSYNEQFF
-	TRBD1	TRBJ2-1	TRBV7-9	TGTGCCAGCAGCTTTTCGGGACAGGGCCGAGTAAACAATGAGCAGTTCTTC	CASSFSGQGRVNNEQFF
-	TRBD1	TRBJ1-6	TRBV13	TGTGCCAGCAGCTTAGGGACAGGGGGTTATAATTCCCCCCTCCACTTT	CASSLGTGGYNSPLHF
few	-	TRBJ2-2	TRBV6-1	TGTGCCAGCAGTGAACAGGGGAGCACCGGGGAGCTGTTTTTT	CASSEQGSTGELFF
-	-	TRBJ1-2	TRBV2	TGTGCCAGCAGTCCCTGGGGGGTAGTCTATGGCTACACCTTC	CASSPWGVVYGYTF
-	-	TRBJ1-4	TRBV6-6	TGTGCCAGCCGGCCAAGGGGGGGCCAGGAAAAACTGTTTTTT	CASRPRGGQEKLFF
-	TRBD2	TRBJ2-1	TRBV6-6	TGTGCCAGCAGAGGCCTAGCGGGGTTAGGAAATGAGCAGTTCTTC	CASRGLAGLGNEQFF
-	TRBD2	TRBJ2-1	TRBV7-2	TGTGCCAGCAGCTTAATTCGGGGAGCGGGGGGGAGTGAGCAGTTCTTC	CASSLIRGAGGSEQFF
-	-	TRBJ1-5	TRBV7-9	TGTGCCAGCAGCTACGGGGATAGCAATCAGCCCCAGCATTTT	CASSYGDSNQPQHF
-	-	TRBJ1-6	TRBV19	TGTGCCAGTAGTAAACGCTCGGAGGGCTCCTATAATTCACCCCTCCACTTT	CASSKRSEGSYNSPLHF
-	TRBD1	TRBJ1-4	TRBV28	TGTGCCAGCAGTTCCCAAATTCAGGACAGGGGGGGTAATGAAAAACTGTTTTTT	CASSSQIQDRGGNEKLFF
-	TRBD2	TRBJ2-3	TRBV5-1	TGCGCCAGCAGCTTGGGGGCTAGCGGGGGTCATACGCAGTATTTT	CASSLGASGGHTQYF
-	-	TRBJ1-2	TRBV5-1	TGCGCCACGCACGTCGGGGGCTATGGCTACACCTTC	CATHVGGYGYTF
few	-	TRBJ2-2	TRBV7-2	TGTGCCAGCAGCTCCGACACCGGGGAGCTGTTTTTT	CASSSDTGELFF
-	TRBD1	TRBJ2-1	TRBV7-2	TGTGCCAGCAGCTTAGGGACAGGGGCGCATGAGCAGTTCTTC	CASSLGTGAHEQFF
-	TRBD2	TRBJ2-5	TRBV30	TGTGCATCCGGGACTAGCGGGAACCGACAAGAGACCCAGTACTTC	CASGTSGNRQETQYF
-	TRBD1	TRBJ2-1	TRBV5-1	TGCGCCAGCAGCTTGGGGGGACAGGGGGCGGAAGATGAGCAGTTCTTC	CASSLGGQGAEDEQFF
-	TRBD2	TRBJ2-7	TRBV5-1	TGCGCCAGCAGCTTGGAAACTAGCGGGAGCATCGAGCAGTACTTC	CASSLETSGSIEQYF
-	-	TRBJ2-3	TRBV10-1	TGCGCCAGCAGTGATAAACCCCGCTCCGCGTGGAGGGGCCTAGATACGCAGTATTTT	CASSDKPRSAWRGLDTQYF
-	-	TRBJ2-7	TRBV19	TGTGCCAGTAGTATTGGCAGGGGCTTCTCCTACGAGCAGTACTTC	CASSIGRGFSYEQYF
-	TRBD1	TRBJ2-5	TRBV6-1	TGTGCCAGCAGCGGCAGGGGGCTTGAGACCCAGTACTTC	CASSGRGLETQYF
-	TRBD1	TRBJ2-5	TRBV5-1	TGCGCCAGCAGCTCGACAGGGGGATCGTTAGAGACCCAGTACTTC	CASSSTGGSLETQYF
-	-	TRBJ2-5	TRBV5-1	TGCGCCAGCAGCTCAAGCCAGGGTGTAGGAGAGACCCAGTACTTC	CASSSSQGVGETQYF